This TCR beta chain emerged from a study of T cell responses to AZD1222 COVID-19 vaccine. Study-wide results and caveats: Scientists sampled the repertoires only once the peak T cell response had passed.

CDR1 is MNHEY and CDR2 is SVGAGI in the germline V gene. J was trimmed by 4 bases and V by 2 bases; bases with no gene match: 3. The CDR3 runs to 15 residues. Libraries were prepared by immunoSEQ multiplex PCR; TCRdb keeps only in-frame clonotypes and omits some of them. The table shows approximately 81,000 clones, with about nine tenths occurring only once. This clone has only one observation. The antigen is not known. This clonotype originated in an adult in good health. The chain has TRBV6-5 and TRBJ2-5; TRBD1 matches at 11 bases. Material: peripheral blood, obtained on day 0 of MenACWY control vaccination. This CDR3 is CASSYGTGGGETQYF. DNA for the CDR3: TGTGCCAGCAGTTACGGGACAGGGGGAGGAGAGACCCAGTACTTC.